One sample yielded the 24 T cell receptor beta chains listed below, sequenced in a study of beta chain features in type 1 diabetes. Isolated RNA was reverse transcribed in full, so expressed TCRB transcripts were sequenced. Sequenced by immunoSEQ multiplex PCR; TCRdb stores in-frame clones only, minus some. The data show a few hundred thousand clones, 10% to 15% seen once. The sample taken for sequencing was naive CD4+ T cells from blood. The receptors derive from a man younger than 35 in good health.

This chain joins TRBV5-1 and TRBJ2-1; perhaps TRBD2 as D (7 bases). This CDR3 region has 13 residues. V gave up 4 bases and J gave up 7 bases, with 12 bases separating them. CDR1 SGHRS and CDR2 YFSETQ come from the germline V gene. The CDR3 sequence: CASSPGGGNEQFF. The CDR3, as DNA: TGCGCCAGCAGCCCGGGGGGCGGGAATGAGCAGTTCTTC.

This clone was seen only a few times. V and J are TRBV9 and TRBJ2-2, with a possible D match to TRBD2 (6 bases). V lost 0 bases, J lost 4 bases, and 13 bases lay in between. In germline, CDR1 is SGDLS, CDR2 YYNGEE. This CDR3 contains 16 residues. The CDR3 spells CASSVDAGPLTGELFF. The CDR3 nucleotides read TGTGCCAGCAGCGTAGATGCGGGGCCCCTCACCGGGGAGCTGTTTTTT.

This clone was picked up many times. The genes are TRBV15 and TRBJ2-1; possibly TRBD1 for D (6 bases). The CDR3 length is 14 residues. Germline V gene data show CDR1 as LNHNV and CDR2 as YYDKDF (reference sequence). The V and J ends lost 6 bases and 6 bases respectively, with 15 bases between them. The CDR3 sequence: CATRGTGTSNEQFF. The CDR3 nucleotides read TGTGCCACCAGGGGAACAGGGACCAGCAATGAGCAGTTCTTC. Based on the CDR3 plus reference TRBV15 and TRBJ2-1, the full variable domain is DAMVIQNPRYQVTQFGKPVTLSCSQTLNHNVMYWYQQKSSQAPKLLFHYYDKDFNNEADTPDNFQSRRPNTSFCFLDIRSPGLGDTAMYLCATRGTGTSNEQFFGPGTRLTVL.

The V gene is TRBV20-1, the J gene TRBJ2-7; D gene uncertain. This CDR3 contains 11 residues. CDR1 and CDR2 (germline): DFQATT, SNEGSKA (reference sequence). V lost 3 bases to trimming and J lost 4 bases, with 7 bases between them. The CDR3 spells CSASSGYEQYF. The CDR3, as DNA: TGCAGTGCTAGTTCGGGTTACGAGCAGTACTTC.

This clone was seen only a few times. The chain uses TRBV14 and TRBJ1-2; D gene ambiguous. CDR1 is SGHDN, CDR2 FVKESK, per germline. This CDR3 is built from 12 residues. Trimming took off 2 bases at V and 4 bases at J, with 5 bases between the two ends. CDR3 sequence: CASSQLFYGYTF. The CDR3, as DNA: TGTGCCAGCAGCCAATTATTCTATGGCTACACCTTC.

The rearrangement joins TRBV29-1 to TRBJ2-2, with D perhaps matching TRBD1 (6 bases). CDR3 length equals 15 residues. Germline V CDR1 and CDR2: SQVTM, ANQGSEA. V was trimmed by 1 base and J by 1 base, leaving 10 bases between them. CDR3 region: CSVEGTAENTGELFF. The CDR3 DNA sequence: TGCAGCGTTGAAGGGACAGCAGAGAACACCGGGGAGCTGTTTTTT.

The J gene is TRBJ1-1, the V gene TRBV29-1; the D gene is possibly TRBD1 (5 bases). The length of the CDR3 is 15 residues. CDR1 is SQVTM and CDR2 is ANQGSEA in the germline V gene. Between the trimmed V and J ends, which lost 2 bases and 9 bases, there was a span of 22 bases. DNA of the CDR3: TGCAGCGTTGAACGGCCCATCACACGGGGGATGAAAGCTTTCTTT. Translated, it gives CSVERPITRGMKAFF.

This chain links TRBV5-4 with TRBJ2-5, with unresolved D. The CDR3 loop spans 16 amino acids. Germline V gene lookup returns CDR1 SGHNT and CDR2 YYREEE (reference sequence). Trimming pared 4 bases from V and 7 bases from J, leaving 23 bases between. CDR3 nucleotides: TGTGCCAGCAGCACCGAACCCCCAGAGCCTTTAGCGACCCAGTACTTC. Amino acid sequence: CASSTEPPEPLATQYF.

This clone was seen a few times. The V and J genes are TRBV6-5 and TRBJ1-5, with D maybe TRBD1 (6 bases). The CDR3 is made up of 15 amino acids. CDR1 is MNHEY, CDR2 SVGAGI, per germline. V lost 9 bases and J 3 bases, leaving 18 bases between the germline ends. The CDR3 protein is CASSIGGGHNQPQHF. DNA for the CDR3: TGTGCCAGTTCCATAGGGGGGGGCCACAATCAGCCCCAGCATTTT.

The CDR3 coding sequence is TGTGCCAGCAGCTTAGTTGGGACAGTCTACGAGCAGTACTTC. Residues: CASSLVGTVYEQYF. V and J are TRBV11-2 and TRBJ2-5; 7 bases are a match to TRBD1. The last part of the DNA fits TRBJ2-7 better; the J call may be wrong. The CDR3 is made up of 14 amino acids. The germline CDR1 and CDR2 sequences are SGHAT and FQNNGV.

As regards this clone: This sample also contains other DNA sequences that code for the same CDR3. The rearrangement joins TRBV9 to TRBJ2-3; D not certain. Germline V gene sequence: CDR1 SGDLS, CDR2 YYNGEE. Trimming shortened V by 0 bases and J by 5 bases, and 4 bases separated the two germline ends. CDR3 length equals 12 residues. The CDR3 region is CASSVALDTQYF. Written as DNA, the CDR3 is TGTGCCAGCAGCGTAGCCCTAGATACGCAGTATTTT.

A few counts support this clone. The rearrangement joins TRBV10-3 to TRBJ2-1, with 7 bases that match TRBD1. The ends lost 10 bases at V and 0 bases at J; junction bases unmatched: 6. Germline values: CDR1 ENHRY, CDR2 SYGVKD. The CDR3 length is 14 residues. The CDR3 loop is CATAQGSSYNEQFF. The DNA of the CDR3 is TGTGCCACCGCACAGGGGAGCTCCTACAATGAGCAGTTCTTC.

This clone was seen more than once but under ten times. This chain uses TRBV6-6 with TRBJ1-2; D might be TRBD1 (5 bases). Trimming pared 0 bases from V and 8 bases from J, leaving 10 bases between. The CDR3 contains 13 residues. Germline CDR1 MNHNY, CDR2 SVGAGI (reference sequence). The CDR3 DNA sequence: TGTGCCAGCAGTTACTCTGGAGGGGTAGGCTACACCTTC. Residues: CASSYSGGVGYTF.

This clone was observed a handful of times. The chain couples TRBV7-9 to TRBJ2-2; 12 bases are shared with TRBD2. CDR3 size: 18 residues. With 5 bases clipped from V and 4 bases from J, the junction kept 11 bases outside the gene matches. Germline assignment: CDR1 SEHNR and CDR2 FQNEAQ (reference sequence). CDR3 DNA: TGTGCCAGCAGCCCCCGGACTAGCGGGACCTCAGGCACCGGGGAGCTGTTTTTT. It translates to CASSPRTSGTSGTGELFF.

The chain recombines TRBV29-1 with TRBJ2-5, with TRBD1 matching over 7 bases. The J segment lost 5 bases and the V segment lost 5 bases, leaving 17 bases of the junction unmatched. Germline V lookup: CDR1 SQVTM, CDR2 ANQGSEA. The CDR3 extends over 16 amino acids. Here the CDR3 DNA reads TGCAGCGTTTCTCCTCTTTGGACAGGCTTTAGGGAGACCCAGTACTTC. Translation: CSVSPLWTGFRETQYF.

V usage is TRBV4-2 and J usage is TRBJ2-7, with D possibly TRBD1 on 5 matching bases. The CDR3 consists of 15 residues. The V and J ends lost 0 bases and 4 bases respectively, with 13 bases between them. Germline CDR1 LGHNA, CDR2 YNFKEQ. The CDR3 reads CASSQETSREYEQYF. The CDR3 bases are TGTGCCAGCAGCCAAGAGACCTCCAGGGAATACGAGCAGTACTTC.

This sequence joins TRBV7-2 and TRBJ1-1; 9 nucleotides match TRBD1. Germline CDR1 and CDR2: SGHTA and FQGNSA. The CDR3 consists of 15 residues. V dropped 8 bases and J dropped 1; count of bases not matched to a gene: 8. CDR3 DNA sequence: TGTGCCAGCCGATGGACAGGGGTGGGGAACACTGAAGCTTTCTTT. Translated: CASRWTGVGNTEAFF.

This clone appeared a few times. This chain joins TRBV7-2 and TRBJ2-1; 10 bases fit TRBD1. The CDR3 runs 18 residues. Germline CDR1 SGHTA, CDR2 FQGNSA. The ends lost 3 bases at V and 0 bases at J; junction bases unmatched: 8. CDR3 sequence reads: CASSFPTGGEYSYNEQFF. As DNA, the CDR3 is TGTGCCAGCAGCTTTCCGACAGGGGGCGAGTACTCCTACAATGAGCAGTTCTTC.

This clone has a handful of counts. The V call is TRBV28, the J call TRBJ2-7; 7 bases match TRBD1. Germline V CDR1 and CDR2: MDHEN, SYDVKM. The CDR3 spans 15 residues. V lost 6 bases and J lost 2; bases outside the gene matches: 10. The CDR3 is CASRERQGNAYEQYF. The CDR3 DNA sequence: TGTGCCAGCAGAGAAAGACAGGGAAATGCCTACGAGCAGTACTTC.

There are a few counts of this clone. Other DNA sequences from this sample encode an identical CDR3 as well. The chain employs TRBV9 and TRBJ2-3; possible D gene TRBD2, 6 bases. The CDR3 consists of 15 residues. Trimming took off 0 bases at V and 5 bases at J, with 13 bases between the two ends. CDR1 is SGDLS and CDR2 is YYNGEE in the germline V gene. Here the CDR3 reads CASSVGGGRGDTQYF. CDR3 nucleotide sequence: TGTGCCAGCAGCGTAGGAGGAGGGCGAGGAGATACGCAGTATTTT.

The rearrangement uses TRBV25-1 and TRBJ2-3; tentatively, D is TRBD2 (6 bases). The CDR3 length is 15 residues. Trimming left V 3 bases short and J 1 base short, with 11 bases between. From germline, CDR1 is MGHDK and CDR2 SYGVNS. CDR3 in DNA: TGTGCCAGCAGTGATGCGGGGCCACGCACAGATACGCAGTATTTT. It yields the protein CASSDAGPRTDTQYF. The variable domain in full, with the rest retrieved from reference TRBV25-1 and TRBJ2-3, is EADIYQTPRYLVIGTGKKITLECSQTMGHDKMYWYQQDPGMELHLIHYSYGVNSTEKGDLSSESTVSRIRTEHFPLTLESARPSHTSQYLCASSDAGPRTDTQYFGPGTRLTVL.

This chain joins TRBV7-2 and TRBJ1-2; weak D call: TRBD1 (5 bases). Germline-derived CDR1 and CDR2 are SGHTA and FQGNSA. This CDR3 region has 16 residues. V was trimmed by 1 base and J by 7 bases, leaving 19 bases between them. CDR3 in amino acids: CASSLDYGGSTVGYTF. The CDR3 bases are TGTGCCAGCAGCTTAGATTACGGGGGGAGTACCGTTGGCTACACCTTC.

The table lists this clone with a few counts. The J gene is TRBJ1-1, the V gene TRBV19, with D unresolved. CDR3 length: 13 residues. The germline CDR1 and CDR2 sequences are LNHDA and SQIVND (reference sequence). Trimming shortened V by 5 bases and J by 1 base, and 8 bases separated the two germline ends. CDR3 DNA sequence: TGTGCCAGTAGTGCCTACAGGAACACTGAAGCTTTCTTT. Its translation: CASSAYRNTEAFF.

This clone has only a few counts. The chain has TRBV7-2 and TRBJ1-4; 8 bases map to TRBD1. The CDR3 totals 16 residues. Trimming removed 5 bases from V and 2 bases from J; junction bases left unmatched: 7. Germline CDR1 is SGHTA and CDR2 is FQGNSA. The CDR3 bases are TGTGCCAGCAGCGATAACAGGGGGACCACTAATGAAAAACTGTTTTTT. Residues: CASSDNRGTTNEKLFF.